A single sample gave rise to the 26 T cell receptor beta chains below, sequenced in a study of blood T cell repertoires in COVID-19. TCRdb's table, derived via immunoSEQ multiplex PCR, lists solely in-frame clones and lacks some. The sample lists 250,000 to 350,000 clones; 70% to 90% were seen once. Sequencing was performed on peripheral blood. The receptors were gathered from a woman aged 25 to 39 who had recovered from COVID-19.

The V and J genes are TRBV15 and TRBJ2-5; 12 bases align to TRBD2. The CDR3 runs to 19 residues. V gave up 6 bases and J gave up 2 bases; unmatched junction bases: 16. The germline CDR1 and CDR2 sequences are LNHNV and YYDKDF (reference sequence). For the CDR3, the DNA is TGTGCCACCAGTGATTCTAGCGGGGGGGCTTTTACAATTCAAGAGACCCAGTACTTC. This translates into CATSDSSGGAFTIQETQYF.

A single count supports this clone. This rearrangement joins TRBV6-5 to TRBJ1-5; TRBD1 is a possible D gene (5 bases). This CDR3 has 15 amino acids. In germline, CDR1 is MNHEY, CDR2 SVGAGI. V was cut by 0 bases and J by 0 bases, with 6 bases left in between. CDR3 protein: CASSYSGVSNQPQHF. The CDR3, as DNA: TGTGCCAGCAGTTACTCAGGGGTTAGCAATCAGCCCCAGCATTTT.

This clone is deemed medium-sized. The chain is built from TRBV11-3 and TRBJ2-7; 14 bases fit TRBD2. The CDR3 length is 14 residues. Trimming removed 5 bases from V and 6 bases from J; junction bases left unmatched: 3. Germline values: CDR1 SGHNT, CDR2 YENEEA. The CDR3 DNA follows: TGTGCCAGCAGCCACGGACTAGCGGGGGGCGAGCAGTACTTC. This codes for CASSHGLAGGEQYF.

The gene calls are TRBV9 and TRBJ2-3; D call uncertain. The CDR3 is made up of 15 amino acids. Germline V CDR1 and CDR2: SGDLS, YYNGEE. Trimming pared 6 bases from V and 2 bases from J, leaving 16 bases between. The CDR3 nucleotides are TGTGCCAGCACCTTTAGCCCAATGACCACAGATACGCAGTATTTT. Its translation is CASTFSPMTTDTQYF. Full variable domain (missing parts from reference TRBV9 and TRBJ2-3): DSGVTQTPKHLITATGQRVTLRCSPRSGDLSVYWYQQSLDQGLQFLIQYYNGEERAKGNILERFSAQQFPDLHSELNLSSLELGDSALYFCASTFSPMTTDTQYFGPGTRLTVL.

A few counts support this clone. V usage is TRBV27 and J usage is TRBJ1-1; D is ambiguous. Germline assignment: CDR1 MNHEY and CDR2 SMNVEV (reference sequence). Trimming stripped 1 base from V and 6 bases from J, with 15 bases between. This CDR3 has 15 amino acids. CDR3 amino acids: CASSLYPEEWPEAFF. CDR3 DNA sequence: TGTGCCAGCAGTTTATACCCGGAGGAGTGGCCTGAAGCTTTCTTT.

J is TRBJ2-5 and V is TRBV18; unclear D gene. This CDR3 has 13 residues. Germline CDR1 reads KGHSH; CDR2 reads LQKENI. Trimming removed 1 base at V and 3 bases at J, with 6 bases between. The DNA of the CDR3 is TGTGCCAGCTCACCACGGGCAGAAGAGACCCAGTACTTC. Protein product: CASSPRAEETQYF.

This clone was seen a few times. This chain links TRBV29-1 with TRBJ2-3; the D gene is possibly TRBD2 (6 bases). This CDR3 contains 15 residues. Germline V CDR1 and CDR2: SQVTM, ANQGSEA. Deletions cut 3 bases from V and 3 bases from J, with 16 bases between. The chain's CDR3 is CSVDPRGARTDTQYF. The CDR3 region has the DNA TGCAGCGTTGACCCCCGCGGGGCCCGGACAGATACGCAGTATTTT.

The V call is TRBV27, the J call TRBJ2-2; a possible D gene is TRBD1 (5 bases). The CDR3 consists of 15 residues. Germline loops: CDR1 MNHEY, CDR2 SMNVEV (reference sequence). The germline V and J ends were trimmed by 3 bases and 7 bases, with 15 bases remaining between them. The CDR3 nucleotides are TGTGCCAGCAGTTTCCGGCAGGGCTGGGGCGGGGAGCTGTTTTTT. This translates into CASSFRQGWGGELFF.

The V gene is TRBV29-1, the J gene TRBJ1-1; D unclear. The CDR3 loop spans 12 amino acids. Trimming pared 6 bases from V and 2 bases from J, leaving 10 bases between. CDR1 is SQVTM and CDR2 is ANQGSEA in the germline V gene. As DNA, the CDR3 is TGCAGCGTCGCAGGTCTAAACACTGAAGCTTTCTTT. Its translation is CSVAGLNTEAFF.

Here the CDR3 reads CSVEDRAGNTIYF. In DNA form, the CDR3 reads TGCAGCGTTGAGGACAGGGCTGGAAACACCATATATTTT. The chain employs TRBV29-1 and TRBJ1-3; 8 bases align to TRBD1. CDR1 and CDR2 (germline): SQVTM, ANQGSEA. V was clipped by 3 bases and J by 2 bases; unmatched bases: 0. CDR3 size: 13 residues.

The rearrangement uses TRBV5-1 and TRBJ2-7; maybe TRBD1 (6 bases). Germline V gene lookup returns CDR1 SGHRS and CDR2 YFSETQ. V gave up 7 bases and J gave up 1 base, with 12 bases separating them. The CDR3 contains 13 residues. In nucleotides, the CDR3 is TGCGCCAGCCGACGACAGGATTCCTACGAGCAGTACTTC. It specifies CASRRQDSYEQYF.

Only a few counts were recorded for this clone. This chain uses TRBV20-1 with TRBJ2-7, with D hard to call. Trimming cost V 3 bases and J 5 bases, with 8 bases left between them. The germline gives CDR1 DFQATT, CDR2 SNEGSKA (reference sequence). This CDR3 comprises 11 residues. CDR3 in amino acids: CSASETDEQYF. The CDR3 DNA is TGCAGTGCTAGTGAAACGGACGAGCAGTACTTC.

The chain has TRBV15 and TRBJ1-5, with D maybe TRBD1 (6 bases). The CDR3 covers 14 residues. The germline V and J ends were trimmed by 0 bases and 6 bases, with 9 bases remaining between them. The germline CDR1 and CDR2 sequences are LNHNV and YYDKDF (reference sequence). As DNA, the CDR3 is TGTGCCACCAGCAGAGAGAACAGGGTTCAGCCCCAGCATTTT. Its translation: CATSRENRVQPQHF.

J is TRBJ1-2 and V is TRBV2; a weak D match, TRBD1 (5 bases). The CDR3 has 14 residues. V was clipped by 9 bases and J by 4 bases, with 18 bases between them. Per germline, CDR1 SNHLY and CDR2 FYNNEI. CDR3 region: CASGGGELSYGYTF. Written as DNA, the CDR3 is TGTGCCAGTGGGGGAGGTGAACTTTCCTATGGCTACACCTTC.

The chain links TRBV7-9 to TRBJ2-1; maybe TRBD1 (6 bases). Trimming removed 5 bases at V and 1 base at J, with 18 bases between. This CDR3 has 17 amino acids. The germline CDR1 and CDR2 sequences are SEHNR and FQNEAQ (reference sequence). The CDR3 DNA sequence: TGTGCCAGCAGCCCCCGCCAGGGCAGGGGTTCCTACAATGAGCAGTTCTTC. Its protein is CASSPRQGRGSYNEQFF. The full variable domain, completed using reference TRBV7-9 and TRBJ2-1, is DTGVSQNPRHKITKRGQNVTFRCDPISEHNRLYWYRQTLGQGPEFLTYFQNEAQLEKSRLLSDRFSAERPKGSFSTLEIQRTEQGDSAMYLCASSPRQGRGSYNEQFFGPGTRLTVL.

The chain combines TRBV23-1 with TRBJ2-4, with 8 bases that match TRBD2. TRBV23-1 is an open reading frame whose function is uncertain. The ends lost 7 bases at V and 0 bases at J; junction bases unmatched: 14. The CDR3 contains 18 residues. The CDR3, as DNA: TGCGCCAGCAACATTGTGGGGACTAGAGGTCTAGCCAAAAACATTCAGTACTTC. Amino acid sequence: CASNIVGTRGLAKNIQYF.

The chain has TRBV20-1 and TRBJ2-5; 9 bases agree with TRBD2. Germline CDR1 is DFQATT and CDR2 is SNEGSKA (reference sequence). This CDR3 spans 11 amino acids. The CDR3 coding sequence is TGCAGCGCGGGGGGGCAAGAGACCCAGTACTTC. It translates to CSAGGQETQYF.

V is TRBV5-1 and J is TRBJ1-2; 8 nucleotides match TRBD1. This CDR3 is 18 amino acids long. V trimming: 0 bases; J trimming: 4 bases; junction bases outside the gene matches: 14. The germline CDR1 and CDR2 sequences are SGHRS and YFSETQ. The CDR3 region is CASSLVEDRGPGGYGYTF. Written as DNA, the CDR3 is TGCGCCAGCAGCTTGGTAGAAGACAGGGGCCCTGGTGGCTATGGCTACACCTTC. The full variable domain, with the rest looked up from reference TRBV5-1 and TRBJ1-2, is KAGVTQTPRYLIKTRGQQVTLSCSPISGHRSVSWYQQTPGQGLQFLFEYFSETQRNKGNFPGRFSGRQFSNSRSEMNVSTLELGDSALYLCASSLVEDRGPGGYGYTFGSGTRLTVV.

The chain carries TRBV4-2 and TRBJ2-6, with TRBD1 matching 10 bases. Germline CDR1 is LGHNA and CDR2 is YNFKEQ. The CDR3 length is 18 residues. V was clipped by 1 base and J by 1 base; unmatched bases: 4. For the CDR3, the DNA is TGTGCCAGCAGCCAAGGTAGACAGGGGGCGTCTGGGGCCAACGTCCTGACTTTC. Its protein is CASSQGRQGASGANVLTF.

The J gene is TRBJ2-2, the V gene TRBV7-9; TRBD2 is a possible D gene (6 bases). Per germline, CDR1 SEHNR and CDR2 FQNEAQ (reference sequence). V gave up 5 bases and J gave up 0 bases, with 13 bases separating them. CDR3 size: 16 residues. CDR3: CASSPPAGSNTGELFF. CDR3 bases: TGTGCCAGCAGCCCCCCCGCGGGATCGAACACCGGGGAGCTGTTTTTT.

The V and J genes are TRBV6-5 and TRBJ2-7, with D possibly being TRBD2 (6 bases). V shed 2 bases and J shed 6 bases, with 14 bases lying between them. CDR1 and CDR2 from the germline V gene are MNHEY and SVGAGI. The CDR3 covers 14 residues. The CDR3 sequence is CASSYGWREGEQYF. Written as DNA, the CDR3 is TGTGCCAGCAGTTACGGGTGGAGGGAAGGCGAGCAGTACTTC.

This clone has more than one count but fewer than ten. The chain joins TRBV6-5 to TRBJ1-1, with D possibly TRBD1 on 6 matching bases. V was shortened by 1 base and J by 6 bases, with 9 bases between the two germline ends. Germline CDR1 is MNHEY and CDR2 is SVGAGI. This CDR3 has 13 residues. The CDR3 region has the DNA TGTGCCAGCAGTTACTTGGGGGCTGCTGAAGCTTTCTTT. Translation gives CASSYLGAAEAFF.

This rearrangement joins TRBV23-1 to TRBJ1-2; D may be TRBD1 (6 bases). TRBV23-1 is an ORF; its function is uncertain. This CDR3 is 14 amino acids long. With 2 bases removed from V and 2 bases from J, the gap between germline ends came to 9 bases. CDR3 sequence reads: CASSQLGQNYGYTF. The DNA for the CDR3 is TGCGCCAGCAGTCAACTTGGACAGAACTATGGCTACACCTTC.

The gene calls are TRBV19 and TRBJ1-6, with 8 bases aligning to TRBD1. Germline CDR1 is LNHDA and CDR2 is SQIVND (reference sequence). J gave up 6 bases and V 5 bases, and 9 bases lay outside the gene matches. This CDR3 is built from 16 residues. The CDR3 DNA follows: TGTGCCAGTAGTTACGACCGGGACAGGTTTAATTCACCCCTCCACTTT. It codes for CASSYDRDRFNSPLHF.

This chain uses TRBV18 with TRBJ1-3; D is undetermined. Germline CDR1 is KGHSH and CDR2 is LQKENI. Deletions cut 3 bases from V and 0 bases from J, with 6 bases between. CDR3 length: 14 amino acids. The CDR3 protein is CASSPSVSGNTIYF. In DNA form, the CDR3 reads TGTGCCAGCTCACCCAGCGTCTCTGGAAACACCATATATTTT.

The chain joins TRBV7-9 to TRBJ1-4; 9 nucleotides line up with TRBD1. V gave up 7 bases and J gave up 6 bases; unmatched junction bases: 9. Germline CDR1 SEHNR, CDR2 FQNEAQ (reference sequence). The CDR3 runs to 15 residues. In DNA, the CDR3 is TGTGCCAGCACCCATAAACAGGGGGCGGATGAAAAACTGTTTTTT. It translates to CASTHKQGADEKLFF.